Each of the 9 T cell receptor beta chains below was sequenced from the same sample in a study of T cell responses to AZD1222 COVID-19 vaccine (dated by TCRdb to about 2021). This specimen's time point label, interpreted: baseline before first vaccination. Libraries were prepared through the immunoSEQ multiplex PCR assay. In TCRdb, the immuneACCESS table is reduced to in-frame sequences with V and J assigned. These tables do not hold every clone; where another copy was compared, an unresolved V gene accounts for under half, and the others remain unexplained. For this sample the table gives approximately 140,000 clones, of which more than 85% were detected only once. The top ten hold approximately 3.4% of the sample. Specimen: peripheral blood, collected on day 0 of AZD1222 vaccination. Receptor source: an adult in good health.

J is TRBJ1-5 and V is TRBV6-5, with TRBD1 as a possible D gene (6 bases). CDR3 length: 15 residues. Germline CDR1 reads MNHEY; CDR2 reads SVGAGI. The V gene lost 2 bases and the J gene lost 6 bases, with 14 bases spanning the gap. CDR3 sequence: CASSYSGGRGQPQHF. CDR3 sequence (DNA): TGTGCCAGCAGTTACAGCGGGGGGCGAGGTCAGCCCCAGCATTTT.

This chain uses TRBV6-6 with TRBJ1-3, with D perhaps matching TRBD1 (6 bases). The CDR3 is 14 residues long. Per the germline V gene, CDR1 is MNHNY and CDR2 is SVGAGI (reference sequence). The V and J ends lost 8 bases and 2 bases respectively, with 13 bases between them. CDR3: CASARGGPGNTIYF. In nucleotides, the CDR3 is TGTGCCAGCGCGAGGGGGGGGCCTGGAAACACCATATATTTT.

The genes are TRBV7-2 and TRBJ2-3; no firm D call. The CDR3 loop spans 11 amino acids. Per the germline V gene, CDR1 is SGHTA and CDR2 is FQGNSA. Deletions cut 4 bases from V and 9 bases from J, with 8 bases between. For the CDR3, the DNA is TGTGCCAGCAGCTATACCGCCACGCAGTATTTT. Amino acids: CASSYTATQYF.

The rearrangement uses TRBV7-2 and TRBJ1-4; D remains ambiguous. V was cut by 10 bases and J by 3 bases, with 15 bases left in between. There are 14 residues in the CDR3. Germline CDR1 is SGHTA and CDR2 is FQGNSA. This chain's CDR3 is CATASGRANEKLFF. CDR3 bases: TGTGCCACCGCCAGCGGGAGGGCTAATGAAAAACTGTTTTTT.

The chain carries TRBV2 and TRBJ1-6, with D maybe TRBD1 (5 bases). Deletions cut 10 bases from V and 7 bases from J, with 17 bases between. The germline V gene has CDR1 SNHLY and CDR2 FYNNEI. The CDR3 spans 14 residues. CDR3 loop: CATTGLPGNSPLHF. DNA for the CDR3: TGTGCCACCACCGGGCTCCCAGGGAATTCACCCCTCCACTTT.

This rearrangement joins TRBV28 to TRBJ1-1; possibly TRBD1 for D (5 bases). Trimming removed 6 bases from V and 1 base from J, with 18 bases in between. The germline CDR1 and CDR2 sequences are MDHEN and SYDVKM. The CDR3 extends over 16 amino acids. CDR3 in DNA: TGTGCCAGCAGCTCGCCCACGGGGGGACGGAACACTGAAGCTTTCTTT. Residues: CASSSPTGGRNTEAFF.

This chain joins TRBV6-2 or TRBV6-3 and TRBJ1-2, with D possibly being TRBD1 (5 bases). This CDR3 region has 15 residues. CDR1 is MNHEY and CDR2 is SVGEGT in the germline V gene. With 2 bases removed from V and 4 bases from J, the gap between germline ends came to 14 bases. CDR3 sequence (DNA): TGTGCCAGCAGTTACGGGAACCCGGGGCCCTATGGCTACACCTTC. Its protein product is CASSYGNPGPYGYTF.

The chain employs TRBV2 and TRBJ2-3, with no clear D. Germline CDR1 SNHLY, CDR2 FYNNEI. There are 11 residues in the CDR3. Trimming took off 7 bases at V and 4 bases at J, with 6 bases between the two ends. The CDR3 nucleotides are TGTGCCAGCAAGATGGCAGATACGCAGTATTTT. It specifies CASKMADTQYF.

The gene calls are TRBV28 and TRBJ1-2; 7 bases map to TRBD1. The trim removed 9 bases at V and 1 base at J, leaving 5 bases unmatched. CDR3 size: 13 residues. Germline V gene lookup returns CDR1 MDHEN and CDR2 SYDVKM. CDR3 protein: CASGDSDNYGYTF. CDR3 nucleotide sequence: TGTGCCAGTGGGGACAGTGATAACTATGGCTACACCTTC.